A selection of T cell receptor beta chains follows, all from one sample in a study of spatial heterogeneity in lung cancer. MiXCR, applied by TCRdb to the 5' RACE reads, yields one record per CDR3 protein. The sample consists of just under 95,000 distinct CDR3 sequences, about an eighth of them appearing once. Sequenced material: PBMCs, taken at surgery. Receptor source: a male donor with early-stage non-small cell lung cancer. CDR3s leave out the opening cysteine and the closing phenylalanine or tryptophan. Fields, in order: V gene, D gene, J gene, CDR3 protein. D genes are given only for firm matches.

v_gene: TRBV12-3/TRBV12-4
d_gene: TRBD1
j_gene: TRBJ1-2
CDR3aa: ASRRYLDRGPTNYGYT

v_gene: TRBV5-1
d_gene: TRBD2
j_gene: TRBJ2-6
CDR3aa: ASSRTGGSGANVLT

v_gene: TRBV18
d_gene: TRBD2
j_gene: TRBJ2-3
CDR3aa: ASSPPLAGSTDTQY

v_gene: TRBV28
d_gene: TRBD1
j_gene: TRBJ1-3
CDR3aa: ASSSRQGVVRNTIY

v_gene: TRBV5-4
d_gene: TRBD2
j_gene: TRBJ2-5
CDR3aa: ASSFGTSPLGETQY

v_gene: TRBV15
d_gene: NA
j_gene: TRBJ2-5
CDR3aa: ATSRDPNALETQY

v_gene: TRBV29-1
d_gene: NA
j_gene: TRBJ1-3
CDR3aa: SVETPNSGNTIY

v_gene: TRBV28
d_gene: TRBD1
j_gene: TRBJ1-3
CDR3aa: ASSFVDRGPGNTIY

v_gene: TRBV7-8
d_gene: TRBD1
j_gene: TRBJ2-1
CDR3aa: ASSKPGQGIEQF

v_gene: TRBV7-2
d_gene: TRBD2
j_gene: TRBJ2-3
CDR3aa: ASSESLAEADTQY

v_gene: TRBV18
d_gene: TRBD1
j_gene: TRBJ2-7
CDR3aa: ASSEGQSVGSYEQY

v_gene: TRBV28
d_gene: TRBD1
j_gene: TRBJ2-5
CDR3aa: ASSTLTGGAETQY

v_gene: TRBV7-2
d_gene: NA
j_gene: TRBJ2-1
CDR3aa: ASSLLRSYNEQF

v_gene: TRBV9
d_gene: NA
j_gene: TRBJ2-3
CDR3aa: ASSVGNTDTQY

v_gene: TRBV18
d_gene: NA
j_gene: TRBJ2-1
CDR3aa: ASSPPDYNEQF

v_gene: TRBV7-2
d_gene: NA
j_gene: TRBJ1-2
CDR3aa: ASSLRGYGYT

v_gene: TRBV10-3
d_gene: TRBD1
j_gene: TRBJ2-2
CDR3aa: AISDRVDTGELF

v_gene: TRBV7-2
d_gene: NA
j_gene: TRBJ1-1
CDR3aa: ASSLSLTEAF

v_gene: TRBV7-2
d_gene: NA
j_gene: TRBJ2-7
CDR3aa: ASTESPGVGYEQY

v_gene: TRBV9
d_gene: NA
j_gene: TRBJ2-2
CDR3aa: ASSGSLTGELF

v_gene: TRBV27
d_gene: NA
j_gene: TRBJ2-7
CDR3aa: ASSLRQGGYEQY

v_gene: TRBV29-1
d_gene: NA
j_gene: TRBJ2-3
CDR3aa: SVELSRTGSTDTQY

v_gene: TRBV6-6
d_gene: TRBD2
j_gene: TRBJ2-1
CDR3aa: ASSLSGTRIVNEQF

v_gene: TRBV25-1
d_gene: NA
j_gene: TRBJ2-1
CDR3aa: ASSESMIDEQF

v_gene: TRBV7-2
d_gene: NA
j_gene: TRBJ1-4
CDR3aa: ASSLALREKLF

v_gene: TRBV27
d_gene: TRBD1
j_gene: TRBJ1-4
CDR3aa: ASSWGRQGEKLF

v_gene: TRBV12-3/TRBV12-4
d_gene: TRBD1
j_gene: TRBJ1-5
CDR3aa: ASSEDRVQPQH

v_gene: TRBV5-1
d_gene: TRBD1
j_gene: TRBJ2-5
CDR3aa: ASSEGQGVPGTQY

v_gene: TRBV5-1
d_gene: TRBD2
j_gene: TRBJ2-3
CDR3aa: ASSWTGTSGDTQY

v_gene: TRBV5-1
d_gene: NA
j_gene: TRBJ1-1
CDR3aa: ASSSDGLPNTEAF

v_gene: TRBV20-1
d_gene: NA
j_gene: TRBJ2-5
CDR3aa: SAAEWPRQETQY

v_gene: TRBV7-3
d_gene: TRBD2
j_gene: TRBJ2-2
CDR3aa: ASSSRTSANTGELF

v_gene: TRBV20-1
d_gene: NA
j_gene: TRBJ2-1
CDR3aa: SAHPLPTLLTDEQF

v_gene: TRBV24-1
d_gene: NA
j_gene: TRBJ2-3
CDR3aa: ATSDYGSTPGSGDTQY

v_gene: TRBV10-1
d_gene: TRBD2
j_gene: TRBJ2-3
CDR3aa: ASSALAGPSTDTQY

v_gene: TRBV7-8
d_gene: NA
j_gene: TRBJ2-7
CDR3aa: ASSLSGDHYEQY

v_gene: TRBV20-1
d_gene: TRBD2
j_gene: TRBJ2-1
CDR3aa: SASGGAYEQF

v_gene: TRBV6-5
d_gene: NA
j_gene: TRBJ1-1
CDR3aa: ASSRGLGFSNTEAF

v_gene: TRBV7-2
d_gene: NA
j_gene: TRBJ2-3
CDR3aa: ASSLGAPKVDTQY

v_gene: TRBV28
d_gene: NA
j_gene: TRBJ2-7
CDR3aa: ASSLSGFTYEQY

v_gene: TRBV7-2
d_gene: NA
j_gene: TRBJ1-6
CDR3aa: ASSASSYNSPLH

v_gene: TRBV7-2
d_gene: NA
j_gene: TRBJ2-1
CDR3aa: ASSFGGSSYNEQF

v_gene: TRBV14
d_gene: NA
j_gene: TRBJ2-5
CDR3aa: ASSQEGRLPQETQY

v_gene: TRBV10-3
d_gene: TRBD2
j_gene: TRBJ2-5
CDR3aa: AIQRGGGQETQY

v_gene: TRBV7-2
d_gene: TRBD2
j_gene: TRBJ2-1
CDR3aa: ASSPPPSAGGRYYEQF

v_gene: TRBV7-2
d_gene: NA
j_gene: TRBJ2-3
CDR3aa: ASRQMAGATDTQY

v_gene: TRBV29-1
d_gene: TRBD1
j_gene: TRBJ2-7
CDR3aa: SATPPGQGGLYEQY

v_gene: TRBV18
d_gene: NA
j_gene: TRBJ2-7
CDR3aa: ASSPGRSYEQY

v_gene: TRBV5-1
d_gene: TRBD2
j_gene: TRBJ2-1
CDR3aa: AGSLRLAGSYNEQF

v_gene: TRBV7-8
d_gene: NA
j_gene: TRBJ2-2
CDR3aa: ASSSPGPRSNTGELF

v_gene: TRBV5-1
d_gene: NA
j_gene: TRBJ2-5
CDR3aa: ASSLVAGFQETQY

v_gene: TRBV28
d_gene: TRBD1
j_gene: TRBJ1-4
CDR3aa: ASSSQGIKEKLF

v_gene: TRBV7-2
d_gene: NA
j_gene: TRBJ1-1
CDR3aa: ASSLASGANTEAF

v_gene: TRBV29-1
d_gene: NA
j_gene: TRBJ2-1
CDR3aa: SVEGSPTYNEQF

v_gene: TRBV6-5
d_gene: NA
j_gene: TRBJ2-7
CDR3aa: ASSYRRRDEQY

v_gene: TRBV7-3
d_gene: NA
j_gene: TRBJ2-2
CDR3aa: ASSLRVSGELF

v_gene: TRBV4-2
d_gene: NA
j_gene: TRBJ1-1
CDR3aa: ASSQVNSLNTEAF

v_gene: TRBV6-5
d_gene: NA
j_gene: TRBJ1-1
CDR3aa: ATLGTTGSEAF